A selection of T cell receptor beta chains follows, all from one sample in a study of shared T cell receptors in the human thymus. Repertoires were generated with immunoSEQ multiplex PCR, while TCRdb's copy carries only in-frame clones and drops some. The sample shows roughly 660,000 clones, 85% to 90% of them seen only once. Separately, the same data were catalogued under a study of human thymus T cells.

What was sequenced was thymocytes. These TCRs come from a boy less than two years old with a congenital heart defect. CDR3s include the opening cysteine and the closing phenylalanine or tryptophan. Fields, in order: V gene, J gene, D gene, clone size, CDR3 protein, CDR3 DNA. The D gene is left open where the match is weak. For some rows the clone size is stated as once, few or many, or as a class when expanded; others skip it.

V: TRBV6-5; J: TRBJ2-7; D: NA; size: once; CDR3: CASSGPDNYEQYF; DNA: TGTGCCAGCAGTGGTCCGGACAACTACGAGCAGTACTTC
V: TRBV2; J: TRBJ2-7; D: TRBD2; size: NA; CDR3: CASSHGLAPHEQYF; DNA: TGTGCCAGCAGCCACGGACTAGCCCCCCACGAGCAGTACTTC
V: TRBV4-2; J: TRBJ2-7; D: TRBD2; size: NA; CDR3: CASSRGLAGFYEQYF; DNA: TGTGCCAGCAGCCGCGGACTAGCGGGATTCTACGAGCAGTACTTC
V: TRBV6-1; J: TRBJ2-5; D: NA; size: NA; CDR3: CASSGLGFRERTQYF; DNA: TGTGCCAGCAGTGGCTTGGGATTTCGGGAGCGGACCCAGTACTTC
V: TRBV7-9; J: TRBJ2-5; D: NA; size: NA; CDR3: CASSPIFGEETQYF; DNA: TGTGCCAGCAGCCCAATTTTCGGGGAGGAGACCCAGTACTTC
V: TRBV5-1; J: TRBJ2-2; D: NA; size: NA; CDR3: CASSLGPGNTGELFF; DNA: TGCGCCAGCAGCTTGGGCCCGGGGAACACCGGGGAGCTGTTTTTT
V: TRBV7-2; J: TRBJ2-7; D: TRBD1; size: NA; CDR3: CASSLAGTGGTYEQYF; DNA: TGTGCCAGCAGCTTAGCAGGGACAGGGGGGACCTACGAGCAGTACTTC
V: TRBV27; J: TRBJ2-1; D: NA; size: NA; CDR3: CASRGLGGRLNNEQFF; DNA: TGTGCCAGCAGGGGGCTGGGGGGTAGGCTTAACAATGAGCAGTTCTTC
V: TRBV5-1; J: TRBJ2-1; D: TRBD2; size: NA; CDR3: CASSFGTSGNEQFF; DNA: TGCGCCAGCAGCTTCGGGACTAGCGGGAATGAGCAGTTCTTC
V: TRBV7-6; J: TRBJ2-1; D: NA; size: NA; CDR3: CASSSGGTGSNEQFF; DNA: TGTGCCAGCAGCTCGGGGGGGACAGGGAGCAATGAGCAGTTCTTC
V: TRBV27; J: TRBJ2-7; D: TRBD2; size: once; CDR3: CASSLIGLAGVPSYEQYF; DNA: TGTGCCAGCAGTTTAATCGGACTAGCGGGAGTTCCCTCCTACGAGCAGTACTTC
V: TRBV11-2; J: TRBJ2-1; D: TRBD2; size: NA; CDR3: CASSYTSRGLYNEQFF; DNA: TGTGCCAGCAGCTACACTAGCCGGGGACTATACAATGAGCAGTTCTTC
V: TRBV11-3; J: TRBJ1-2; D: TRBD1; size: NA; CDR3: CASSLAQGANYGYTF; DNA: TGTGCCAGCAGCTTAGCCCAGGGGGCGAACTATGGCTACACCTTC
V: TRBV7-2; J: TRBJ2-1; D: NA; size: NA; CDR3: CASSQAGGEYNEQFF; DNA: TGTGCCAGCAGCCAGGCAGGAGGGGAGTACAATGAGCAGTTCTTC
V: TRBV10-1; J: TRBJ2-7; D: TRBD2; size: NA; CDR3: CASTGLAGDSYEQYF; DNA: TGCGCCAGCACCGGACTAGCGGGGGACTCCTACGAGCAGTACTTC
V: TRBV11-1; J: TRBJ2-5; D: NA; size: NA; CDR3: CASSSADYDLGQYF; DNA: TGTGCCAGCAGCTCCGCCGACTACGACTTGGGGCAGTACTTC
V: TRBV6-5; J: TRBJ2-7; D: NA; size: NA; CDR3: CASSARRIISYEQYF; DNA: TGTGCCAGCAGCGCACGGCGGATAATCTCCTACGAGCAGTACTTC